This T cell receptor beta chain originates from a study of CD8 T cells in Susac syndrome. RNA amounts of about 0.5 to 1 ug underwent reverse transcription with random hexamers. TCRdb re-derived calls from the immunoSEQ multiplex PCR reads in MiXCR, one entry per CDR3 protein. Here the sample spans around 300,000 distinct CDR3 sequences, roughly 85% being singletons. V lost 0 bases, J lost 2 bases, and 17 bases lay in between. This CDR3 region has 17 residues. Germline lookup yields CDR1 MNHGY and CDR2 SAAAGT. Sequenced material: CD8+ T cells from PBMCs. The gene calls are TRBV6-8 and TRBJ2-7; perhaps TRBD2 as D (5 bases). The TCR comes from a human donor with multiple sclerosis. The CDR3 reads CASSYSGSEETAYEQYF. DNA of the CDR3: TGTGCCAGCAGTTACTCGGGCTCGGAGGAGACGGCCTACGAGCAGTACTTC.